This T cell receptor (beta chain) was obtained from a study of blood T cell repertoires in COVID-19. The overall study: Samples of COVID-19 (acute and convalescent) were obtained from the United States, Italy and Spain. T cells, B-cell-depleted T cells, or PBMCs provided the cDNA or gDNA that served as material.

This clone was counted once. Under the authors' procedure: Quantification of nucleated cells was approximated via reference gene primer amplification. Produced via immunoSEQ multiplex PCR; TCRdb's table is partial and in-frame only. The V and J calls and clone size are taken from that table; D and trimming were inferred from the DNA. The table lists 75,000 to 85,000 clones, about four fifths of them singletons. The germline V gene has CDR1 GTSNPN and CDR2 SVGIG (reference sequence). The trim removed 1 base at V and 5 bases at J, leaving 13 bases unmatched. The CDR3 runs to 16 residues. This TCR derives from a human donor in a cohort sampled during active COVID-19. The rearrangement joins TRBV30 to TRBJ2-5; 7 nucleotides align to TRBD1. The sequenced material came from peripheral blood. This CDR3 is CAWSDLGGRGMETQYF. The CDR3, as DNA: TGTGCCTGGAGTGACCTTGGCGGCAGGGGGATGGAGACCCAGTACTTC.